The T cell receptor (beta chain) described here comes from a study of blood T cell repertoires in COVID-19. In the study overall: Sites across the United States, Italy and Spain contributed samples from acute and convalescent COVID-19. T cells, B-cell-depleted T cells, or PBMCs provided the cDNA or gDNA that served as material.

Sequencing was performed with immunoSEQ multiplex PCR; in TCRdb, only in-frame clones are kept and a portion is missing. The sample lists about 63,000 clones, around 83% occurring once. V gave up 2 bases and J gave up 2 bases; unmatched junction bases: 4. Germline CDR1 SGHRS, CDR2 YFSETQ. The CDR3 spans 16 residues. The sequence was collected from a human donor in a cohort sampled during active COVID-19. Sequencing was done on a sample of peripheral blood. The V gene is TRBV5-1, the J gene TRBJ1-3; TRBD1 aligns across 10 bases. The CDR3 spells CASSFTGTGAGNTIYF. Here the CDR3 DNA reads TGCGCCAGCAGCTTCACCGGGACAGGGGCTGGAAACACCATATATTTT.